A single T cell receptor (beta chain) is shown here with its context. The antigen remains unidentified. Germline V gene lookup returns CDR1 PRHDT and CDR2 FYEKMQ (reference sequence). The CDR3 consists of 17 residues. The ends were cut back, 6 bases at V and 1 base at J, with 22 bases in the middle. The data belong to a study of cytomegalovirus exposure and HLA in healthy donors. On the study more broadly: Researchers found that roughly 77% of 300 to 450 genotyped donors fell within the Caucasian-associated ancestry cluster. The study, taken as a whole, reports: Both high specificity and high sensitivity reportedly marked the classifier's diagnosis of cytomegalovirus status.

Researchers ran the PCR with 60 Vbeta and 13 Jbeta primers. The repertoire was sequenced with immunoSEQ multiplex PCR; TCRdb's copy has only in-frame clones and lacks some. This table holds 110,000 to 150,000 clones, 70% to 80% found once. The clonotype originates from a man between 18 and 35 years old in good health and CMV-seronegative. The sequenced material came from PBMCs. The chain joins TRBV13 to TRBJ2-7, with a tentative D call TRBD2 (7 bases). CDR3 residues: CASSEGGQGMVSYEQYF. CDR3 DNA sequence: TGTGCCAGCAGTGAGGGGGGGCAGGGTATGGTTTCCTACGAGCAGTACTTC.